This TCR beta chain was retrieved from a study of blood T cell repertoires in COVID-19. At the level of the study: Some COVID-19 samples were acute and others convalescent; all came from the United States, Italy and Spain.

As originally analysed: By means of reference gene primer amplification, nucleated cell counts were estimated. Repertoires were generated with immunoSEQ multiplex PCR, while TCRdb's copy carries only in-frame clones and drops some. From that table come the V and J calls and clone size; the DNA was used to work out D and trimming. The sample carries roughly 250,000 clones, about 83% recorded once. Germline CDR1 SQVTM, CDR2 ANQGSEA. Trimming left V 3 bases short and J 9 bases short, with 6 bases between. The CDR3 has 10 amino acids. The sequencing input was peripheral blood. The TCR comes from a human donor in a cohort sampled during active COVID-19. The rearrangement joins TRBV29-1 to TRBJ2-1; perhaps TRBD2 as D (6 bases). CDR3 loop: CSVDGSEQFF. CDR3 coding DNA: TGCAGCGTTGACGGGAGTGAGCAGTTCTTC.